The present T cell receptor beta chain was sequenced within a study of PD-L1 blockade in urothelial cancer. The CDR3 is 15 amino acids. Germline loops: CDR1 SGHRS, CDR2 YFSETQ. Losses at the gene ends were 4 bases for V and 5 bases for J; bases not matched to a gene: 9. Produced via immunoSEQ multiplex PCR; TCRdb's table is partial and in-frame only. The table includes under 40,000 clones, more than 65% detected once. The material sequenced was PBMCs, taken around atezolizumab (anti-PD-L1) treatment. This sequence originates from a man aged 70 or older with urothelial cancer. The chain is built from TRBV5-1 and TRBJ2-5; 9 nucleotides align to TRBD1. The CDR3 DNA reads TGCGCCAGCAGCCAAACACAGGGGGCTTTGGAGACCCAGTACTTC. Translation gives CASSQTQGALETQYF.